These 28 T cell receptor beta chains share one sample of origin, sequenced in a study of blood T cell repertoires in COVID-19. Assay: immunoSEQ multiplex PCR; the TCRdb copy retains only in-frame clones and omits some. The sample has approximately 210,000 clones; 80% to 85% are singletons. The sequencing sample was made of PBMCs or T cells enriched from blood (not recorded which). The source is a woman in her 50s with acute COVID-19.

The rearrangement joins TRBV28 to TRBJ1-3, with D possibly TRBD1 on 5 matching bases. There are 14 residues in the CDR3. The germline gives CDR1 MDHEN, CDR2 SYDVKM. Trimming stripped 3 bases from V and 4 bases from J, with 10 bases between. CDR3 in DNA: TGTGCCAGCAGTTTCCAGGGTCCGGGAAACACCATATATTTT. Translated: CASSFQGPGNTIYF.

CDR3 sequence: CASSSQGGADTQYF. In DNA, the CDR3 is TGTGCCAGCAGCTCTCAGGGGGGCGCAGATACGCAGTATTTT. The chain combines TRBV7-9 with TRBJ2-3, with D tentatively TRBD1 (7 bases). This CDR3 has 14 amino acids. V gave up 4 bases and J gave up 4 bases, with 12 bases separating them. Looked up from germline, CDR1 is SEHNR and CDR2 is FQNEAQ (reference sequence).

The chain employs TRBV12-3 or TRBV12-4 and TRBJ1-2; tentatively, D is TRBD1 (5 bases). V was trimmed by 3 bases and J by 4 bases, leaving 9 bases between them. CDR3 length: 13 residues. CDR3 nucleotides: TGTGCCAGCAGTTTTCGGGGGATCTATGGCTACACCTTC. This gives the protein CASSFRGIYGYTF.

The CDR3 spells CASSFRQGTDTQYF. The CDR3 DNA reads TGTGCCAGCAGCTTCAGACAGGGCACAGATACGCAGTATTTT. This sequence joins TRBV7-2 and TRBJ2-3, with a weak D call TRBD1 (6 bases). CDR3 length: 14 residues. With 3 bases removed from V and 1 base from J, the gap between germline ends came to 8 bases. Per germline, CDR1 SGHTA and CDR2 FQGNSA.

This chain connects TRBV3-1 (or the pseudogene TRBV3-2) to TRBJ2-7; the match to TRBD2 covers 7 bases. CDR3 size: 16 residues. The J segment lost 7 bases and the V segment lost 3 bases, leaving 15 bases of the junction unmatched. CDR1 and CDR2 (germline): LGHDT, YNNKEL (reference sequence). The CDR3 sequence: CASSHLGGRAGDEQYF. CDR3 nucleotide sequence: TGTGCCAGCAGCCATTTAGGTGGGAGGGCCGGGGATGAGCAGTACTTC.

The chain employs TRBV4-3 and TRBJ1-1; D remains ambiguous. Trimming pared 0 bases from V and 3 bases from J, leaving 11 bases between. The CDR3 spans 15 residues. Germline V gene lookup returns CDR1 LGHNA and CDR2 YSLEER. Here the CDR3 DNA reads TGCGCCAGCAGCCAAGATCCTGGCAGATACACTGAAGCTTTCTTT. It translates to CASSQDPGRYTEAFF.

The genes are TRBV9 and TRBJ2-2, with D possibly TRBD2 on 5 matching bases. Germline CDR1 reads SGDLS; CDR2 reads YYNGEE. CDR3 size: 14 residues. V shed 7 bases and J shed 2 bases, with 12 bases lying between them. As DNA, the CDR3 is TGTGCCAGCGGAGGACTGCTTAACACCGGGGAGCTGTTTTTT. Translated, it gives CASGGLLNTGELFF.

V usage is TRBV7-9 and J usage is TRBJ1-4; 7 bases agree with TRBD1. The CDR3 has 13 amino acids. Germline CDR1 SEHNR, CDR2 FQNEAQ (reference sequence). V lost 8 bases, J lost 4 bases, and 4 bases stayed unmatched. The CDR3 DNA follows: TGTGCCAGCTGCCGGGACAGTAATGAAAAACTGTTTTTT. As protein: CASCRDSNEKLFF.

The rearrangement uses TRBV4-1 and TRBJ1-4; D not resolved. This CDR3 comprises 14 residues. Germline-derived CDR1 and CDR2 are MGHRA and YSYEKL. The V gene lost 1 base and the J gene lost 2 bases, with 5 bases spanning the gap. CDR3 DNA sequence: TGCGCCAGCAGCCAAGGTAGCACTAATGAAAAACTGTTTTTT. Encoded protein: CASSQGSTNEKLFF.

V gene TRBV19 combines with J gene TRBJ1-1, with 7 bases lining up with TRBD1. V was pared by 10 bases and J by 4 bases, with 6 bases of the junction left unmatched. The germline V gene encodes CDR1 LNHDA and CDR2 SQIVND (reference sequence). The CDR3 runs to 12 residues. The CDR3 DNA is TGTGCCACCCAACAGGGGCGCACTGAAGCTTTCTTT. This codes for CATQQGRTEAFF.

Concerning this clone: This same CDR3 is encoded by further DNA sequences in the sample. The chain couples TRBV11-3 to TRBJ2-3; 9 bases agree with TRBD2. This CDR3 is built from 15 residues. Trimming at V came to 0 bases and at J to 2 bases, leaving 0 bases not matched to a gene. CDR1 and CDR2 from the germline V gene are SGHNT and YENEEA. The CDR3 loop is CASSLEGLATDTQYF. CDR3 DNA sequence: TGTGCCAGCAGCTTAGAGGGACTAGCCACAGATACGCAGTATTTT.

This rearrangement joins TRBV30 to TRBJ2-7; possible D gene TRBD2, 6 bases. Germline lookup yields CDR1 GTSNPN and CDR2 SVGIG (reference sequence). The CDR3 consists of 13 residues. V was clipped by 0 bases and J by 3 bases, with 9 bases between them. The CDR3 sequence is CAWSVSGGYEQYF. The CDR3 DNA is TGTGCCTGGAGTGTATCCGGGGGCTACGAGCAGTACTTC.

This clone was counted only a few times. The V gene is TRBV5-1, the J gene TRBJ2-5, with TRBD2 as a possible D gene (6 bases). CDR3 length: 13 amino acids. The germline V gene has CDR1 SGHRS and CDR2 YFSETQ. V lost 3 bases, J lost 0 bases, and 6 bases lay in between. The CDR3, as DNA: TGCGCCAGCAGCTGGGGGGACCAAGAGACCCAGTACTTC. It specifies CASSWGDQETQYF.

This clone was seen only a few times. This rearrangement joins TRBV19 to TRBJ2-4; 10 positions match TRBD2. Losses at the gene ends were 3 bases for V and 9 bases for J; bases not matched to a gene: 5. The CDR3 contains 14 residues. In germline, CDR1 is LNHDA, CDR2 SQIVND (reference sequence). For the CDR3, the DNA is TGTGCCAGTAGTATCGGGACTAGCGTGGGCATTCAGTACTTC. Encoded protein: CASSIGTSVGIQYF.

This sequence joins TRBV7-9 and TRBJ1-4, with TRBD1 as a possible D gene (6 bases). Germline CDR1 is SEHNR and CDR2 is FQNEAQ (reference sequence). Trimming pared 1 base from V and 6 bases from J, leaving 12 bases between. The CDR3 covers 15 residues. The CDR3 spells CASSLVQGSYEKLFF. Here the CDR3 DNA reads TGTGCCAGCAGCTTAGTCCAGGGGTCATATGAAAAACTGTTTTTT.

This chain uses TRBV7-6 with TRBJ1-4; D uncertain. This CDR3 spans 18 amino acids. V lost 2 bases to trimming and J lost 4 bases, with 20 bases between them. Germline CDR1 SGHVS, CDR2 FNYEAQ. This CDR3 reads CASSLYLPGPVGNEKLFF. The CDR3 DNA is TGTGCCAGCAGCTTATATCTTCCAGGTCCTGTGGGTAATGAAAAACTGTTTTTT.

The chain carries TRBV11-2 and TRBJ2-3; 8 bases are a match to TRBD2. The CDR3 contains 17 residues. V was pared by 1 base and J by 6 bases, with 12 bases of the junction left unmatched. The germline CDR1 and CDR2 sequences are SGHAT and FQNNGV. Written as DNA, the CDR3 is TGTGCCAGCAGCTTAGTTCCCGCCGGGGGGGCCATGGATACGCAGTATTTT. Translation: CASSLVPAGGAMDTQYF. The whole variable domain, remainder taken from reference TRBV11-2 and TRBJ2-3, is EAGVAQSPRYKIIEKRQSVAFWCNPISGHATLYWYQQILGQGPKLLIQFQNNGVVDDSQLPKDRFSAERLKGVDSTLKIQPAKLEDSAVYLCASSLVPAGGAMDTQYFGPGTRLTVL.

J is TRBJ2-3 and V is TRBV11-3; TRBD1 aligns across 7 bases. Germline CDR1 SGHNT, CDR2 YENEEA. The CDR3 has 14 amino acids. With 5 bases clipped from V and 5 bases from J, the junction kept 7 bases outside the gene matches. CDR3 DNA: TGTGCCAGCAGCCGGGGACAGCATCAAGATACGCAGTATTTT. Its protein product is CASSRGQHQDTQYF.

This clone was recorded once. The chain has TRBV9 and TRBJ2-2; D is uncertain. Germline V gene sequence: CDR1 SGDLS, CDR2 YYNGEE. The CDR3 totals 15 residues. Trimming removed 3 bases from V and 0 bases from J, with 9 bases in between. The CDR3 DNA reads TGTGCCAGCAGCGACAGCCGGACGAACACCGGGGAGCTGTTTTTT. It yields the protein CASSDSRTNTGELFF.

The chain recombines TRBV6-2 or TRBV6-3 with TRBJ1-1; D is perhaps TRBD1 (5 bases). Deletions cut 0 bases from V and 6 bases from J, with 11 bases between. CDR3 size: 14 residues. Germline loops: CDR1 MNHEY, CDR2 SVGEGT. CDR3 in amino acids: CASSYSRTLSEAFF. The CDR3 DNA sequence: TGTGCCAGCAGTTACTCGCGGACATTATCTGAAGCTTTCTTT.

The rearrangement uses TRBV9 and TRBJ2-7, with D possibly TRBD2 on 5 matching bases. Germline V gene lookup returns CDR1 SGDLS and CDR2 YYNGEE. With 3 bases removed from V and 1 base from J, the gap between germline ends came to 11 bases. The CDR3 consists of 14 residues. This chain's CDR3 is CASSADYESYEQYF. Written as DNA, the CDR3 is TGTGCCAGCAGCGCCGACTACGAATCCTACGAGCAGTACTTC.

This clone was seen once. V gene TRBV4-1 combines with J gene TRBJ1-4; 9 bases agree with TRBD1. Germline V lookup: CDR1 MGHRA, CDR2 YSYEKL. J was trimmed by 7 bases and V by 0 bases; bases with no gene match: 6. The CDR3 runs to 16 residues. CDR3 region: CASSQDGTGTGEKLFF. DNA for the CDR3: TGCGCCAGCAGCCAAGATGGGACAGGGACGGGTGAAAAACTGTTTTTT.

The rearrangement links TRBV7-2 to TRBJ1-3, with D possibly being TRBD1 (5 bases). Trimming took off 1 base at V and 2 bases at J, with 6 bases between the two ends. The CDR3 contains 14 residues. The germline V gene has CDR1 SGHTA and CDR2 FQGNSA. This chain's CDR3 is CASSLGGAGNTIYF. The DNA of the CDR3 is TGTGCCAGCAGCTTAGGGGGGGCTGGAAACACCATATATTTT.

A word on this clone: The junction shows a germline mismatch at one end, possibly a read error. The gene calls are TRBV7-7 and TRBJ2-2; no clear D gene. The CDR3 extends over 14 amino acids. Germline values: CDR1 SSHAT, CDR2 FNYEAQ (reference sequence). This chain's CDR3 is CASSLTGNTGELFF. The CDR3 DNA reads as TGTGCTAGCAGCTTAACTGGGAACACCGGGGAGCTGTTTTTT.

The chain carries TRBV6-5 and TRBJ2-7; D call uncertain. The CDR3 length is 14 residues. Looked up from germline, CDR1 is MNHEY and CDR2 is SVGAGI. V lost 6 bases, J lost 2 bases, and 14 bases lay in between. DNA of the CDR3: TGTGCCAGCAGGGGCCCACGTGCCCCCTACGAGCAGTACTTC. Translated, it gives CASRGPRAPYEQYF.

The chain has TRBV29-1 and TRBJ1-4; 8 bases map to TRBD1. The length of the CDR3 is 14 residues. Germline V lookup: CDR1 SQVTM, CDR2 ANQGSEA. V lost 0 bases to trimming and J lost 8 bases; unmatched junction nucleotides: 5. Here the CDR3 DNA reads TGCAGCGTTGAAGACGGGGCAGGGGGCGAAAAACTGTTTTTT. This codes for CSVEDGAGGEKLFF.

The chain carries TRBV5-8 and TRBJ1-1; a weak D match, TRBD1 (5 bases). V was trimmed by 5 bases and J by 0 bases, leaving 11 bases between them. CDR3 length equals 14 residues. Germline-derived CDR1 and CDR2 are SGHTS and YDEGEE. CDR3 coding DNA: TGTGCCAGCAGGCCAGGGAGGTTGAACACTGAAGCTTTCTTT. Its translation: CASRPGRLNTEAFF.

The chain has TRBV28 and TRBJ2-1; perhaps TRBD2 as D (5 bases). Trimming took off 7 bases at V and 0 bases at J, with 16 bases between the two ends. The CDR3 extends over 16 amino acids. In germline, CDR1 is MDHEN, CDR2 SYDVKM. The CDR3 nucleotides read TGTGCCAGCACTCGCCGGGGTGGGAGCTCCTACAATGAGCAGTTCTTC. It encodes CASTRRGGSSYNEQFF.